A single T cell receptor beta chain is shown here with its context. Its specificity is unknown. Treatment noted: about 20 received Ad26.COV2.S at low or high dose, single or two shots; 5 received placebo; per-sample allocation not given. Sampling took place 63 days after the first vaccine or placebo injection. Generated by immunoSEQ multiplex PCR, the TCRdb table keeps only in-frame clones and is missing some. Of fewer than 400,000 clones in the sample, around 83% were seen once. V was cut by 1 base and J by 3 bases, with 7 bases left in between. Germline lookup yields CDR1 GTSNPN and CDR2 SVGIG (reference sequence). The CDR3 is 13 amino acids. This sample was included in a study of Ad26.COV2.S vaccination and SARS-CoV-2 variants. General observations from the study: Compared with placebo recipients, vaccine recipients had higher spike-specific TCR breadth. Similar non-spike TCR breadth was seen in vaccine and placebo recipients. Reportedly, spike-specific CD8+ and CD4+ T cell responses achieved substantial breadth once vaccination had taken place.

The sequenced sample was peripheral blood, obtained in a trial of Ad26.COV2.S vaccine versus placebo. The V call is TRBV30, the J call TRBJ1-5, with D maybe TRBD1 (5 bases). This TCR was sampled from a person between 18 and 60 years old who received the Ad26.COV2.S COVID-19 vaccine or a placebo. In DNA, the CDR3 is TGTGCCTGGAGTGACAGGAACAATCAGCCCCAGCATTTT. This codes for CAWSDRNNQPQHF.